What follows are 4 T cell receptor beta chains derived from one specimen sequenced in a study of T cells after yellow fever vaccination. TCRdb re-called the 5' RACE reads with MiXCR, one entry per CDR3 protein. The data show more than 75,000 distinct CDR3 sequences, more than 7.5% seen once. The sample consisted of CD8+ T cells not binding an NS4B(214-222) dextramer, sorted from PBMCs, taken around 16 days after the first yellow fever vaccination. These receptors were taken from a man aged 18 to 30 who received the YFV17D yellow fever vaccine.

A few counts support this clonotype. V usage is TRBV9 and J usage is TRBJ2-1; no clear D. The V gene lost 4 bases and the J gene lost 8 bases, with 10 bases spanning the gap. In germline, CDR1 is SGDLS, CDR2 YYNGEE. The CDR3 runs to 12 residues. DNA of the CDR3: TGTGCCAGCAGCCGGACCCCCGATGAGCAGTTCTTC. It is translated as CASSRTPDEQFF.

This clonotype was detected many times. The chain couples TRBV20-1 to TRBJ2-1, with no clear D. This CDR3 has 14 amino acids. V was shortened by 0 bases and J by 6 bases, with 12 bases between the two germline ends. Germline V lookup: CDR1 DFQATT, CDR2 SNEGSKA (reference sequence). CDR3 residues: CSARDLGLVNEQFF. CDR3 bases: TGCAGTGCTAGAGATCTCGGGCTAGTCAATGAGCAGTTCTTC.

This clonotype was found a few times. The chain uses TRBV12-5 and TRBJ1-2; D is perhaps TRBD1 (6 bases). Germline lookup yields CDR1 LGHNT and CDR2 FRNRAP. Trimming shortened V by 2 bases and J by 1 base, and 11 bases separated the two germline ends. The CDR3 totals 15 residues. This CDR3 is CASGLFAGDNYGYTF. The CDR3 nucleotides read TGTGCTAGTGGTTTGTTTGCAGGGGATAACTATGGCTACACCTTC.

This clonotype was detected a few times. The V and J genes are TRBV12-3 or TRBV12-4 and TRBJ2-7, with no clear D. The V and J ends lost 3 bases and 0 bases respectively, with 15 bases between them. There are 16 residues in the CDR3. This CDR3 reads CASSFVVGWSSYEQYF. In nucleotides, the CDR3 is TGTGCCAGCAGTTTTGTGGTGGGCTGGAGCTCCTACGAGCAGTACTTC.